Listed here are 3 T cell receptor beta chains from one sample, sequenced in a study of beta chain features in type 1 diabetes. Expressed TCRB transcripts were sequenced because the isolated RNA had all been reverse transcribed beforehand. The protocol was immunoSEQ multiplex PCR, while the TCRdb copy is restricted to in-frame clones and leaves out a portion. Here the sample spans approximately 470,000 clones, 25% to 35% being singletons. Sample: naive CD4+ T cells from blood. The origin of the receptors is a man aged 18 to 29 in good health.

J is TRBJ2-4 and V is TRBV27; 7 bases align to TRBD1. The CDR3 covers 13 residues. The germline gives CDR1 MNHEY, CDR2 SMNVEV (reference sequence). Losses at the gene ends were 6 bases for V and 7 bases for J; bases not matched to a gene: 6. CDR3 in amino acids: CASRKTGVNIQYF. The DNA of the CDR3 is TGTGCCAGCAGAAAAACAGGGGTCAACATTCAGTACTTC.

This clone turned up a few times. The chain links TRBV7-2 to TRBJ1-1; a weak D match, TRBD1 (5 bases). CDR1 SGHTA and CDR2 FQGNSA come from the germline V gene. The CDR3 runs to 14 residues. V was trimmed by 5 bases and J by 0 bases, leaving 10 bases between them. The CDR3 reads CASSGRAMNTEAFF. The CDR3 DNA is TGTGCCAGCAGCGGCAGGGCTATGAACACTGAAGCTTTCTTT.

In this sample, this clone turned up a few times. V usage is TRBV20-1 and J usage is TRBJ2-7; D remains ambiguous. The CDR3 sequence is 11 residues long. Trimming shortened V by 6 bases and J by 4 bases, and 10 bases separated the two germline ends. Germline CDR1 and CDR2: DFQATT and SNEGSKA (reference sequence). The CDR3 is CSATTQYEQYF. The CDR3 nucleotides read TGCAGTGCCACCACACAATACGAGCAGTACTTC.